The rows below give T cell receptor beta chains drawn from one sample of a study of T cell responses to AZD1222 COVID-19 vaccine. Clones were read by immunoSEQ multiplex PCR, and TCRdb kept only the in-frame ones, dropping some. The sample includes roughly 130,000 clones, 90% to 95% seen only once; the top ten take over 4%. Sample: peripheral blood, taken 28 days after the second AZD1222 dose. These receptors were taken from an adult who received the AZD1222 COVID-19 vaccine. CDR3s include the opening cysteine and the closing phenylalanine or tryptophan. Fields, in order: D gene, clone size, J gene, V gene, CDR3 protein, CDR3 DNA. D genes are given only for firm matches. Expanded clones get a size class; other rows say once, few or many, or leave the size out.

>TRBD2|few|TRBJ2-1|TRBV9
CASSVFGTSGRSYNEQFF
TGTGCCAGCAGCGTGTTCGGGACTAGCGGGAGGTCCTACAATGAGCAGTTCTTC
>TRBD2|once|TRBJ2-2|TRBV18
CASSPLSGATYTGELFF
TGTGCCAGCTCACCTTTGAGCGGGGCGACCTACACCGGGGAGCTGTTTTTT
>.|.|TRBJ1-1|TRBV6-2/TRBV6-3
CASSRLLTAEAFF
TGTGCCAGCAGTAGACTCCTGACAGCTGAAGCTTTCTTT
>TRBD2|.|TRBJ2-2|TRBV9
CASTLGLAPNTGELFF
TGTGCCAGCACCCTTGGACTAGCGCCCAACACCGGGGAGCTGTTTTTT
>TRBD1|.|TRBJ1-6|TRBV6-5
CASSRDRVENSPLHF
TGTGCCAGCAGCAGAGACAGGGTTGAAAATTCACCCCTCCACTTT
>.|.|TRBJ2-3|TRBV27
CASSLSPTGDTQYF
TGTGCCAGCAGTTTGTCCCCAACCGGGGATACGCAGTATTTT
>TRBD1|.|TRBJ1-3|TRBV11-2
CASSRTGQGYGNTIYF
TGTGCCAGCAGCCGAACGGGACAGGGATATGGAAACACCATATATTTT
>.|.|TRBJ1-4|TRBV9
CASSGGQLIEKLFF
TGTGCCAGCAGCGGCGGACAGCTCATTGAAAAACTGTTTTTT
>TRBD1|few|TRBJ1-1|TRBV7-9
CASSISTGVTEAFF
TGTGCCAGCAGCATAAGTACAGGGGTCACTGAAGCTTTCTTT
>.|.|TRBJ1-1|TRBV7-2
CASSYDLNTEAFF
TGTGCCAGCAGCTACGACCTGAACACTGAAGCTTTCTTT
>.|.|TRBJ2-7|TRBV6-5
CASTERPGLAYEQYF
TGTGCCAGCACCGAAAGGCCGGGGTTGGCCTACGAGCAGTACTTC
>TRBD2|.|TRBJ2-1|TRBV7-6
CASSLESSGSPEQFF
TGTGCCAGCAGCTTAGAATCTAGCGGGTCGCCTGAGCAGTTCTTC
>.|.|TRBJ1-5|TRBV4-3
CASSQARSQNQPQHF
TGCGCCAGCAGCCAAGCTAGGTCCCAAAATCAGCCCCAGCATTTT
>.|.|TRBJ2-3|TRBV2
CASSVWRQHTDTQYF
TGTGCCAGCAGTGTCTGGCGGCAACACACAGATACGCAGTATTTT
>TRBD1|.|TRBJ1-5|TRBV2
CASSEGTGGVNQPQHF
TGTGCCAGCAGTGAAGGGACAGGGGGCGTCAATCAGCCCCAGCATTTT
>.|.|TRBJ1-2|TRBV4-2
CASSQDTQQNYGYTF
TGTGCCAGCAGCCAGGACACTCAACAGAACTATGGCTACACCTTC
>.|.|TRBJ2-7|TRBV4-1
CASSQVGVYEQYF
TGCGCCAGCAGCCAAGTTGGGGTCTACGAGCAGTACTTC
>.|.|TRBJ1-3|TRBV5-6
CASSFDWASGNTIYF
TGTGCCAGCAGCTTTGACTGGGCCTCTGGAAACACCATATATTTT
>.|.|TRBJ2-3|TRBV6-1
CASSEGTQPDTQYF
TGTGCCAGCAGTGAGGGGACTCAGCCAGATACGCAGTATTTT
>TRBD2|.|TRBJ2-7|TRBV4-2
CASSLGQTSGVFYEQYF
TGTGCCAGCAGCCTCGGACAGACTAGCGGGGTCTTCTACGAGCAGTACTTC
>.|.|TRBJ2-7|TRBV6-5
CASTSRRTFLYEQYF
TGTGCCAGCACCTCTCGTAGGACCTTTCTCTACGAGCAGTACTTC
>TRBD2|.|TRBJ2-3|TRBV4-3
CARKSSGGADTQYF
TGCGCCAGGAAGAGTAGCGGGGGGGCAGATACGCAGTATTTT
>.|.|TRBJ2-4|TRBV25-1
CASSEFTARAKNIQYF
TGTGCCAGCAGTGAATTTACAGCTAGAGCCAAAAACATTCAGTACTTC
>TRBD1|.|TRBJ1-2|TRBV9
CASSGTGDFNYGYTF
TGTGCCAGCAGCGGAACAGGGGATTTTAACTATGGCTACACCTTC
>.|.|TRBJ2-5|TRBV5-1
CASTLPSAFQTQYF
TGCGCCAGCACCTTGCCTAGCGCCTTTCAGACCCAGTACTTC
>.|.|TRBJ1-1|TRBV4-2
CASSSPSTGTEAFF
TGTGCCAGCAGCTCTCCGAGTACAGGCACTGAAGCTTTCTTT
>.|.|TRBJ2-5|TRBV5-4
CASSLAGSRETQYF
TGTGCCAGCAGCTTGGCGGGCAGCCGAGAGACCCAGTACTTC
>.|.|TRBJ2-3|TRBV29-1
CSVVEQGDTQYF
TGCAGCGTCGTTGAACAGGGAGATACGCAGTATTTT
>.|.|TRBJ2-5|TRBV9
CASSLAGYQETQYF
TGTGCCAGCAGCCTAGCAGGTTACCAAGAGACCCAGTACTTC
>.|.|TRBJ2-7|TRBV18
CASSPQTDFYEQYF
TGTGCCAGCTCACCACAGACAGATTTCTACGAGCAGTACTTC
>.|few|TRBJ1-5|TRBV24-1
CATSDGGQPQHF
TGTGCCACCAGTGATGGGGGCCAGCCCCAGCATTTT
>TRBD1|.|TRBJ1-5|TRBV28
CASSYYRGQNSNQPQHF
TGTGCCAGCAGTTACTACAGGGGGCAAAATAGCAATCAGCCCCAGCATTTT
>.|.|TRBJ2-7|TRBV20-1
CSASYGGWKNEQYF
TGCAGTGCTAGTTACGGCGGGTGGAAAAACGAGCAGTACTTC
>.|few|TRBJ1-4|TRBV29-1
CSVKQYAFEKLFF
TGCAGCGTTAAACAGTACGCCTTTGAAAAACTGTTTTTT
>.|.|TRBJ2-2|TRBV4-2
CASSQVATGELFF
TGTGCCAGCAGCCAAGTCGCCACCGGGGAGCTGTTTTTT
>.|.|TRBJ1-1|TRBV29-1
CSVLGQLNTEAFF
TGCAGCGTTTTAGGACAGCTTAACACTGAAGCTTTCTTT
>.|.|TRBJ2-7|TRBV2
CASSEQAGDTYEQYF
TGTGCCAGCAGTGAGCAGGCAGGGGATACCTACGAGCAGTACTTC
>.|.|TRBJ1-3|TRBV5-1
CASSLEIGGTGNTIYF
TGCGCCAGCAGCTTGGAAATAGGAGGTACTGGAAACACCATATATTTT
>.|few|TRBJ1-5|TRBV18
CASSPRPQVPGQPQHF
TGTGCCAGCTCACCACGGCCACAGGTCCCCGGACAGCCCCAGCATTTT
>TRBD1|.|TRBJ2-1|TRBV6-5
CASSYSRTGSNEQFF
TGTGCCAGCAGTTACTCCCGGACAGGGAGCAATGAGCAGTTCTTC
>TRBD2|.|TRBJ2-1|TRBV9
CASSEVSGGEQFF
TGTGCCAGCAGCGAGGTTAGCGGGGGGGAGCAGTTCTTC
>.|.|TRBJ1-3|TRBV11-3
CASSQGGNTIYF
TGTGCCAGCAGCCAGGGCGGAAACACCATATATTTT
>.|.|TRBJ2-1|TRBV6-4
CASSETAYNEQFF
TGTGCCAGCAGTGAGACGGCCTACAATGAGCAGTTCTTC
>TRBD1|.|TRBJ1-3|TRBV7-2
CASSIRQGPFSGNTIYF
TGTGCCAGCAGCATAAGACAGGGGCCCTTCTCTGGAAACACCATATATTTT
>TRBD2|.|TRBJ2-1|TRBV9
CASSSGLAFLNEQFF
TGTGCCAGCAGCTCGGGACTAGCCTTCCTTAATGAGCAGTTCTTC
>.|once|TRBJ1-4|TRBV28
CASSPGKGTATNEKLFF
TGTGCCAGCAGTCCGGGGAAGGGGACCGCAACTAATGAAAAACTGTTTTTT
>.|.|TRBJ2-5|TRBV7-2
CASSTRGGETQYF
TGTGCCAGCAGCACCAGGGGTGGGGAGACCCAGTACTTC
>TRBD1|.|TRBJ2-5|TRBV12-5
CASALGQGDLETQYF
TGTGCTAGTGCCCTTGGACAGGGAGATCTGGAGACCCAGTACTTC
>.|.|TRBJ2-7|TRBV11-2
CASSSPPAVEGEQYF
TGTGCCAGCAGCTCACCTCCCGCGGTCGAAGGGGAGCAGTACTTC
>TRBD2|.|TRBJ2-1|TRBV12-3/TRBV12-4
CASTSGSNEQFF
TGTGCCAGCACTAGCGGGAGTAATGAGCAGTTCTTC
>.|.|TRBJ2-2|TRBV19
CASSMTGGGHVTGELFF
TGTGCCAGTAGTATGACGGGCGGGGGCCATGTCACCGGGGAGCTGTTTTTT
>.|.|TRBJ1-6|TRBV6-5
CASSYSQNSPLHF
TGTGCCAGCAGTTACAGTCAGAATTCACCCCTCCACTTT